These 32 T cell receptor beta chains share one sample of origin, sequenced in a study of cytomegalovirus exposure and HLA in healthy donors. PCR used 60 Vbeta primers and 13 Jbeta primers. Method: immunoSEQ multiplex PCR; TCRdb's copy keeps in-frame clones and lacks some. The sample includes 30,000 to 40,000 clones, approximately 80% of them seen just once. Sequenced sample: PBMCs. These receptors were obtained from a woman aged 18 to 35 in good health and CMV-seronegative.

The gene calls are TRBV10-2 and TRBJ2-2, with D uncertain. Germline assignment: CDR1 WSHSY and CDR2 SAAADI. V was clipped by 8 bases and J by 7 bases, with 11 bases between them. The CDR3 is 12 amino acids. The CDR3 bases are TGCGCCAGCCTCGCGTTTAACGGGGAGCTGTTTTTT. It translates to CASLAFNGELFF.

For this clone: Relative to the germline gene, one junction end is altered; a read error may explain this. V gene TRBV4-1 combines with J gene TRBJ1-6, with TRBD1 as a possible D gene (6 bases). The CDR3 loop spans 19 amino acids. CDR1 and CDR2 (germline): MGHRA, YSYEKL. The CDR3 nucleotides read TGCGCCAGCAGCCAAGAGAGTGGCAGGGGCCCCTCCTATAATTCACCCCTCAACTTT. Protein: CASSQESGRGPSYNSPLNF.

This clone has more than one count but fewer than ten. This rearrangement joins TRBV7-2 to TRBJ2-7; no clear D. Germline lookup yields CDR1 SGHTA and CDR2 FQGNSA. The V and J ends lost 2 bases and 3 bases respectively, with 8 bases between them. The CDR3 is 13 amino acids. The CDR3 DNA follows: TGTGCCAGCAGCTTAATCCAGTTCTACGAGCAGTACTTC. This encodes CASSLIQFYEQYF.

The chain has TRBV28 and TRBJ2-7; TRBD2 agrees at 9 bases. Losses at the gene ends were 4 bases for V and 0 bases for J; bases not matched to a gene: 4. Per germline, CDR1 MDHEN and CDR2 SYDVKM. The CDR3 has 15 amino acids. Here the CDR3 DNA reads TGTGCCAGCAGTTCGTTTAGCGGGAGCTCCTACGAGCAGTACTTC. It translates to CASSSFSGSSYEQYF.

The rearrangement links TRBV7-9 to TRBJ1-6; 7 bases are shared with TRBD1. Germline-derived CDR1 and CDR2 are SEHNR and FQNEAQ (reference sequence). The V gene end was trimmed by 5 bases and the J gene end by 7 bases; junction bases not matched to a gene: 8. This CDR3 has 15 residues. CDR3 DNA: TGTGCCAGCAGCCCACACCACAGGGGAAATTCACCCCTCCACTTT. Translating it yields CASSPHHRGNSPLHF.

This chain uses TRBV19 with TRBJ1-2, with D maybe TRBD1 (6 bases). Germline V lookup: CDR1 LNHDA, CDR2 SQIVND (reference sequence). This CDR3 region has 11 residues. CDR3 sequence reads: CGTEDNYGYTF. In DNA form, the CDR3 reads TGTGGGACAGAGGACAACTATGGCTACACCTTC.

The CDR3 loop reads CSVSGRSYEQYF. Written as DNA, the CDR3 is TGCAGCGTGAGCGGGCGCTCCTACGAGCAGTACTTC. The chain carries TRBV29-1 and TRBJ2-7, with a tentative D call TRBD2 (6 bases). Germline CDR1 SQVTM, CDR2 ANQGSEA. The CDR3 length is 12 residues. Between the trimmed V and J ends, which lost 6 bases and 0 bases, there was a span of 9 bases.

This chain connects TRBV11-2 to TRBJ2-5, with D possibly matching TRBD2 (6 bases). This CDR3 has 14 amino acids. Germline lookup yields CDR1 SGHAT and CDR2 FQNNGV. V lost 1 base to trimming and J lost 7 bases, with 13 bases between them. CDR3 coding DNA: TGTGCCAGCAGCTTAGTGGGTGGGGGGTTGACCCAGTACTTC. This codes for CASSLVGGGLTQYF.

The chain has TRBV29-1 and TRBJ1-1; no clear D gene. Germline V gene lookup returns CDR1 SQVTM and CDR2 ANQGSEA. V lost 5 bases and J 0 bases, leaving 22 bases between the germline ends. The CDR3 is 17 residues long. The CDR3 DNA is TGCAGCGTTTGTTGGGGAGACCCCTACGAAATGAACACTGAAGCTTTCTTT. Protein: CSVCWGDPYEMNTEAFF.

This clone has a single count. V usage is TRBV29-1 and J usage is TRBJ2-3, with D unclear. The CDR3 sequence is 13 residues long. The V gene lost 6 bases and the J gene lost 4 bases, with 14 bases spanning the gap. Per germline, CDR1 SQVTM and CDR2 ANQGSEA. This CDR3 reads CSVAPLRADTQYF. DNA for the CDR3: TGCAGCGTCGCCCCTCTCCGGGCAGATACGCAGTATTTT.

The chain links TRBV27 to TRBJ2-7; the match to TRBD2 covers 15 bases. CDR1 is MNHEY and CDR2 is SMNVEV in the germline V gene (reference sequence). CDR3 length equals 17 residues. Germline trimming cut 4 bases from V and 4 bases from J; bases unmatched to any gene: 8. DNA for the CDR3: TGTGCCAGCAGTTCGGGACTAGCGGGAGGCGGTGTTTACGAGCAGTACTTC. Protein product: CASSSGLAGGGVYEQYF.

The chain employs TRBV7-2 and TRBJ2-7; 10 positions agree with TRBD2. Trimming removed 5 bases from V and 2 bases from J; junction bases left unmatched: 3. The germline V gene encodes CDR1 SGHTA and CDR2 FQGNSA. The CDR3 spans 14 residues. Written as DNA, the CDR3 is TGTGCCAGCAGCCGACTAGCGGGCGCCTACGAGCAGTACTTC. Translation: CASSRLAGAYEQYF.

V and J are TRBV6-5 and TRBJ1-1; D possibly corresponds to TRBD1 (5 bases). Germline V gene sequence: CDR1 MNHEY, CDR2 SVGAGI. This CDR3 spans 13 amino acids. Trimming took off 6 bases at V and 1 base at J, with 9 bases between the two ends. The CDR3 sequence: CASRPTGNTEAFF. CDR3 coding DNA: TGTGCCAGCAGACCTACAGGGAACACTGAAGCTTTCTTT.

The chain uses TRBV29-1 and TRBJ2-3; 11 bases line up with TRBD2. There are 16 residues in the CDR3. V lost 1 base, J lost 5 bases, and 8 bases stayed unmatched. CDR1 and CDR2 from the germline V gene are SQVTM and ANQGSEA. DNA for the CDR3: TGCAGCGTTGAAGCGCGTAGCGGGAGGGCGGGAGATACGCAGTATTTT. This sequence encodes CSVEARSGRAGDTQYF.

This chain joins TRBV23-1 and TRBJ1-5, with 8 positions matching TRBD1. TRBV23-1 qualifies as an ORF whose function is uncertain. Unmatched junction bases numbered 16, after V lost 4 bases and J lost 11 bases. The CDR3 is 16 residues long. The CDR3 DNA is TGCGCCAGCAGTCCTGGACAGGGCGAAATACTATCGGCCCAGCATTTT. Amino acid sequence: CASSPGQGEILSAQHF.

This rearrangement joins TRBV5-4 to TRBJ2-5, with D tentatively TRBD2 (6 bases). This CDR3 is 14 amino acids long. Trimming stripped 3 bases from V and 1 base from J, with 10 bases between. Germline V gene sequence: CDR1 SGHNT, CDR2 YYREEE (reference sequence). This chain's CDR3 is CASSSGTFQETQYF. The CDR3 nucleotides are TGTGCCAGCAGCTCCGGGACTTTCCAAGAGACCCAGTACTTC.

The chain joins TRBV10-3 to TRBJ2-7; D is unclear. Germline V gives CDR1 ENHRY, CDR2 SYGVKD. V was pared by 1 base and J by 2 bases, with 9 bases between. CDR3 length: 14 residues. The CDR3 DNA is TGTGCCATCAGTGAGTGGGTAGCAACCTACGAGCAGTACTTC. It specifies CAISEWVATYEQYF.

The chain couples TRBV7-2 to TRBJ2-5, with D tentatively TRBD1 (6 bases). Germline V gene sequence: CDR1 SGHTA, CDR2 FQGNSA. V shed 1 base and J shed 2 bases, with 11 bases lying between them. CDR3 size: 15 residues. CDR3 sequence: CASSLVGTLQETQYF. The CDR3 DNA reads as TGTGCCAGCAGCTTAGTAGGGACATTACAAGAGACCCAGTACTTC.

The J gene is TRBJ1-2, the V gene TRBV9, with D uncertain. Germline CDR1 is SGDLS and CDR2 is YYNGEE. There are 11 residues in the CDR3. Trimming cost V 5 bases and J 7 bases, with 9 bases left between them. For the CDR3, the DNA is TGTGCCAGCAGTCGAGGGCGTGGCTACACCTTC. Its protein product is CASSRGRGYTF.

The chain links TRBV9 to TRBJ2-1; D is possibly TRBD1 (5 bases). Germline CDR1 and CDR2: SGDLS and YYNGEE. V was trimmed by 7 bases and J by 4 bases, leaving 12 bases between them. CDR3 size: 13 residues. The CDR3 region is CASGPDTYNEQFF. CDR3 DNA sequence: TGTGCCAGCGGACCGGACACTTACAATGAGCAGTTCTTC. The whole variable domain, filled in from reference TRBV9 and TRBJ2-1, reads DSGVTQTPKHLITATGQRVTLRCSPRSGDLSVYWYQQSLDQGLQFLIQYYNGEERAKGNILERFSAQQFPDLHSELNLSSLELGDSALYFCASGPDTYNEQFFGPGTRLTVL.

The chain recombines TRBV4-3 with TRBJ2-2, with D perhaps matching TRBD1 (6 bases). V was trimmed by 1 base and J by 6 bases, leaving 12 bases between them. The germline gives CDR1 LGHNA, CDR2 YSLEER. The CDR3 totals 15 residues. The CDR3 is CASSQVARGAGELFF. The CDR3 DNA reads TGCGCCAGCAGCCAAGTAGCCAGGGGAGCCGGGGAGCTGTTTTTT.

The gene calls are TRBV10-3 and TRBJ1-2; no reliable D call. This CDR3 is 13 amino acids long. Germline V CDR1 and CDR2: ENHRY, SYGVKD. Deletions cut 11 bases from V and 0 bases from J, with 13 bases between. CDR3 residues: CAVETGANYGYTF. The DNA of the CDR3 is TGTGCCGTAGAGACCGGAGCTAACTATGGCTACACCTTC.

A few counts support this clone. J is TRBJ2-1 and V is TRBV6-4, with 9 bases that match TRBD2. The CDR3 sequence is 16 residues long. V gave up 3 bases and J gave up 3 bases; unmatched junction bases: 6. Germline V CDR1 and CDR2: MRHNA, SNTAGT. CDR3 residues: CASSEIAGEGYNEQFF. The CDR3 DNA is TGTGCCAGCAGTGAAATAGCGGGAGAAGGCTACAATGAGCAGTTCTTC.

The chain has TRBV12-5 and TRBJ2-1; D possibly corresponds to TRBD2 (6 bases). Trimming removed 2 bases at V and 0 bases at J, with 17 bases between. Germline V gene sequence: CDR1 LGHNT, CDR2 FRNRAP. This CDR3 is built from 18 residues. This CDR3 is CASGLYGGAASSYNEQFF. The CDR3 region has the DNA TGTGCTAGTGGTTTGTATGGAGGGGCCGCGAGCTCCTACAATGAGCAGTTCTTC.

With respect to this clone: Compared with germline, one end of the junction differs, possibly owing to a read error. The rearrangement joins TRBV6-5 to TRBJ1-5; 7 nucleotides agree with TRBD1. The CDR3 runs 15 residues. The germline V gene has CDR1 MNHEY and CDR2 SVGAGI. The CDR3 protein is CASSPGTALNQPQNF. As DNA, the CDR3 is TGTGCCAGCAGCCCCGGGACAGCCCTAAATCAGCCCCAGAATTTT.

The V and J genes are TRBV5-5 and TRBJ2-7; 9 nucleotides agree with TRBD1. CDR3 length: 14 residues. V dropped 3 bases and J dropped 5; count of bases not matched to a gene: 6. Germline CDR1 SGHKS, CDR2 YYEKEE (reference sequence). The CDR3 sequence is CASSYPQGADEQYF. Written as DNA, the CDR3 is TGTGCCAGCAGCTACCCACAGGGGGCGGACGAGCAGTACTTC.

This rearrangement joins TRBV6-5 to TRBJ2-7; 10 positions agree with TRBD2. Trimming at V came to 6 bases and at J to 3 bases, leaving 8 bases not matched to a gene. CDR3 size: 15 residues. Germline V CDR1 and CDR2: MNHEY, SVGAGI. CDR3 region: CASRPTSGVFYEQYF. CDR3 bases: TGTGCCAGCAGGCCAACTAGCGGGGTATTCTACGAGCAGTACTTC.

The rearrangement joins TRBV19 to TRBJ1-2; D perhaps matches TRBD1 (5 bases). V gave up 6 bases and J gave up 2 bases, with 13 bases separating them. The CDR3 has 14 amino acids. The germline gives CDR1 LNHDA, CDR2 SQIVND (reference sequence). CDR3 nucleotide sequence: TGTGCCAGTAGGGACAACGAAAAGAACTATGGCTACACCTTC. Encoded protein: CASRDNEKNYGYTF. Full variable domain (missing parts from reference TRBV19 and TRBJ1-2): DGGITQSPKYLFRKEGQNVTLSCEQNLNHDAMYWYRQDPGQGLRLIYYSQIVNDFQKGDIAEGYSVSREKKESFPLTVTSAQKNPTAFYLCASRDNEKNYGYTFGSGTRLTVV.

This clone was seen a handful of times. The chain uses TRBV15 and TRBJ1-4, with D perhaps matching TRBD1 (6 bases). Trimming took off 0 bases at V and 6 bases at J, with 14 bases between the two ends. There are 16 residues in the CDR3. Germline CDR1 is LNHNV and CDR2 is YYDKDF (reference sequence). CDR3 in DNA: TGTGCCACCAGCAGAGATCGTGGGGGGGCCGATGAAAAACTGTTTTTT. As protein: CATSRDRGGADEKLFF.

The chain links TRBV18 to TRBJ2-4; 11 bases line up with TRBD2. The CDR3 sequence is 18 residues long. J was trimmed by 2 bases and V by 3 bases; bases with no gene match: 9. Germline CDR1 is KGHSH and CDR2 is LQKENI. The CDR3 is CASSPLAGGPGTKNIQYF. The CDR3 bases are TGTGCCAGCTCACCGTTAGCGGGAGGGCCTGGGACCAAAAACATTCAGTACTTC.

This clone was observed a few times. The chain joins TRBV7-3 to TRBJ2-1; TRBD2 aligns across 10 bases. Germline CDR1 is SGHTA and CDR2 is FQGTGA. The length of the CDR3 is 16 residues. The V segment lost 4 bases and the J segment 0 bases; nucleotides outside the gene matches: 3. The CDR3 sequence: CASSSTSGASYNEQFF. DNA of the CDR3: TGTGCCAGCAGCTCAACTAGCGGGGCCTCCTACAATGAGCAGTTCTTC.

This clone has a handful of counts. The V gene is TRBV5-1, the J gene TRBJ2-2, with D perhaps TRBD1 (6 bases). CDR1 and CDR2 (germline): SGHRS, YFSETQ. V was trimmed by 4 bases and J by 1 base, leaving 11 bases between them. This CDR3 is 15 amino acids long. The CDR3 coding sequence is TGCGCCAGCAGCCCCGGGACACAGAACACCGGGGAGCTGTTTTTT. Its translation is CASSPGTQNTGELFF. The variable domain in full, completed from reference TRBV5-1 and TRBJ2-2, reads KAGVTQTPRYLIKTRGQQVTLSCSPISGHRSVSWYQQTPGQGLQFLFEYFSETQRNKGNFPGRFSGRQFSNSRSEMNVSTLELGDSALYLCASSPGTQNTGELFFGEGSRLTVL.